What follows describes a single T cell receptor (beta chain). This receptor's antigen is unknown. The record has no base qualities; no much larger clone is one base away. Library preparation employed the immunoSEQ multiplex PCR assay. A mixture of 60 forward primers for TCR Vbeta segments and 13 reverse primers for TCR Jbeta segments was used in the multiplex PCR. Amplification of the CDR3 region of rearranged TCR beta genes was performed with a multiplex PCR assay on genomic DNA. The Illumina HiSeq System was used to sequence the amplified TCR beta libraries as 87-base-pair reads. Regarding the original processing steps: In a later analysis, 80 million or so unique TCR beta chains were counted across the approximately 640 repertoires, and some 10 million of these chains were shared by at least two donors. Raw reads were error-corrected and collapsed into unique sequences by a nearest-neighbor algorithm in which closely related sequences were merged to remove PCR and sequencing errors. CDR3 sequences were aligned to IMGT reference sequences to assign V, D and J gene segments. For a sequence to be retained, a match of at least six nucleotides to both a V gene segment and a J gene segment was required. Rearrangements were classified as productive when the CDR3 lacked stop codons and remained in frame with V and J, and all other rearrangements were classified as non-productive. CDR3 was defined according to IMGT convention as the region running from the second conserved V-encoded cysteine to the conserved J-encoded phenylalanine. In an earlier analysis of approximately 590 of the donors, sequences lacking an unambiguous match to a single V gene segment were excluded. In an earlier analysis of approximately 560 of the donors, a V segment was called functional when productive rearrangements were above 56.7%, and segregating when the standard deviation between donors exceeded 5%. A statistical classification framework was developed to diagnose cytomegalovirus status using the catalog of TCR beta chain sequences. V and J gene assignment, in a later analysis, came from comparing TCR nucleotide sequences with IMGT/GENE-DB human TR gene sequences. Using the TCRdist pipeline, a later analysis assigned CDR3 sequences along with most-parsimonious VDJ recombination scenarios. In a later analysis, each TCR beta chain was defined by its CDR3 amino acid sequence together with its V-gene family, and reads without a unique V-gene family were excluded. As a way to deal with suspected cross-contamination and a sequencing artifact, a later analysis dropped nearly 600 nucleotide sequences that were highly shared and had low generation probability. For each public chain, a later analysis derived a clonal expansion index from normalized ranks of inferred template counts within each repertoire. Generation probabilities in a later analysis came from a VDJ recombination model fitted to out-of-frame rearrangements, and those results were checked against IGoR. A later analysis scored TCR-TCR, TCR-HLA and TCR-CMV co-occurrence with hypergeometric tests, applying a repertoire-size bias correction to TCR pairs. In a later analysis, false discovery rates were estimated by permuting HLA or CMV assignments 20 times. In a later analysis, co-occurring TCRs were grouped with DBSCAN, and TCRdist sequence similarity was added when clustering was performed within HLA-allele-positive subsets. For co-occurrence clustering, repertoires with fewer than 30,000 or more than 120,000 public chains were excluded, along with several repertoires with anomalous nucleotide sharing. The table comes from immuneACCESS by way of TCRdb, which keeps in-frame sequences with V and J called. Part of the clones is missing from these tables; in studies checked, under half for an unresolved V gene and the rest for unknown reasons. D and trimming were read from the DNA, whereas the V and J calls and clone size are those reported in that table. The sample includes approximately 100,000 clones, with 50% to 70% observed a single time. Approximately 3.8% of the sample is taken by the ten largest.

The cohort consisted of approximately 690 healthy bone marrow donors. At the time of sampling, all cohort members were nominally healthy, though unrecorded immune exposures were likely present. The donor tested CMV seropositive and was one of the 289 seropositive cohort members. Each donor provided a peripheral blood sample, and peripheral blood mononuclear cells were used for TCR beta sequencing. Genomic DNA was extracted from the blood cell samples with the Qiagen DNeasy Blood Extraction Kit. CDR1 and CDR2, per the germline V gene, are MGHRA and YSYEKL. Reading from cysteine to phenylalanine, the CDR3 counts 15 amino acids. The only DNA kept is the CDR3, 45 bases in frame from the first base. These data belong to a study of cytomegalovirus exposure and HLA in healthy donors (dated by TCRdb to 2017 to 2019). At the level of the whole study: An earlier analysis of approximately 550 of the donors reported roughly 300 Gb of sequence data and more than 90 million unique TCR beta sequences from some 180 million T cells. An early release that covered some 640 HLA-typed donors contained about 290 gigabases of sequencing data and 85 million to 100 million unique TCR sequences. The genetic ancestry cluster associated with self-reported Caucasian donors included approximately 85% of the 398 genotyped donors. The study aimed to test whether signatures of past pathogen exposure could be identified by cataloging public T cell receptors. The T cell repertoires of under 700 subjects were profiled by immunosequencing and related to cytomegalovirus serostatus. Besides the first cohort of 550 to 750 subjects, a separate validation cohort made up of about 120 different subjects was used. To predict cytomegalovirus infection status, the study brought together high-throughput TCR immunosequencing, statistical association of individual TCRs with disease status, and machine learning. A later analysis re-analyzed previously published TCR beta repertoires from roughly 600 donors and added high-resolution HLA genotyping to study TCR occurrence patterns. The later analysis used no new phenotypic data to find candidate immune exposures, relying instead on TCR beta sequences and their occurrence across donors. To decide whether each TCR beta V gene segment behaved as functional or pseudogenic, an earlier analysis of fewer than 750 of the donors relied on high-throughput TCR beta sequencing. Donor age, sex, ethnicity and CMV serostatus were compiled together with the repertoire data. Genome-wide SNP genotypes for about three fifths of the roughly 670 donors were used in a later genetic analysis, which treated that subset as a discovery cohort. Every repertoire in the discovery cohort had been generated on one and the same sequencing platform. Class I and class II HLA loci were covered by the typing at four-digit resolution. The number of typed donors differed by locus: about 620-640 for A, B, C, DRB1 and DQB1; 500 to 550 for DQA1; about 600 for DPA1; and around 470 for DPB1. About 5 DR-DQ haplotypes were handled as single units for association and clustering, since linkage in the cohort was strong. On average, 235,054 unique TCR beta nucleotide sequences were sequenced per donor among about 400 genotyped donors of the cohort, with around 19% of those sequences being non-productive. Points the paper makes about the study in general: According to the authors, the approach could potentially be generalized to other disease states and immunological phenotypes. In a later analysis, most CMV-associated TCR beta chains were found to appear HLA-restricted, with HLA associations seemingly driven largely by CMV exposure. Because HLA typing was unavailable for some donors at each locus, only the typed subset was used in association tests. The study gave a list of 150 to 200 TCR beta chains associated with cytomegalovirus. Most TCR sequences were seen in very few donors, while some public TCRs were found in many individuals. In a later genetic analysis, a missense DCLRE1C variant was associated with V-gene and J-gene trimming of TCR beta chains, and the association was replicated in an independent cohort. The earlier analysis of fewer than 750 of the donors excluded roughly 17 rarely observed V segments, including chromosome 9 orphons, because counts were too low. Immune exposure information for the cohort was limited to CMV serostatus. Correlated functional status among segregating V segments might be attributable to linkage disequilibrium, but an unknown experimental factor could not be ruled out. According to a later genetic analysis, donors in an Asian-associated ancestry cluster had fewer N-insertions in productive TCRs than the approximately 710-donor mean. According to a later analysis, TCR association rates differed among HLA loci, with DRB1 alleles showing the most associated TCRs and HLA-C alleles showing the fewest. In a later analysis, HLA-associated TCR beta chains showed more clonal expansion and lower generation probabilities than non-associated chains that were equally common. Because the 87-base-pair reads could not distinguish some IMGT-functional V segments, including TRBV6-2 and TRBV6-3, those segments were excluded. The cohort was sequenced for TCR beta chains only, and without alpha or paired-chain data the features that could be detected were limited. A cluster of highly shared sequence variants was judged likely to represent a technical artifact of the sequencing pipeline. Cytomegalovirus status was reported to be diagnosed by the classifier with high specificity and sensitivity in both the original and validation cohorts. In an earlier analysis of approximately 590 of the donors, most TCR beta V segments appeared in productive rearrangements about 87% or about 30% of the time, broadly matching IMGT annotations. A further reported finding was that TCR beta sequences accurately predicted the HLA-A and HLA-B alleles for most subjects in the first cohort. When HLA alleles, especially DR and DQ, strongly co-occurred, attributing TCR associations to individual alleles was difficult. A few of the identified cytomegalovirus-associated TCR beta chains were confirmed in vitro to be specific for cytomegalovirus antigens. Specific HLA alleles were associated with 15,000 to 20,000 TCR beta sequences at a false discovery rate of 0.05 in a later analysis. Several of the top co-occurrence clusters appeared to be linked to parvovirus B19, influenza, CMV and Epstein-Barr virus, according to a later analysis. Roughly uniform sequencing depth across donors was assumed in presence/absence analyses, although this assumption may not hold.

This TCR was recovered from a man between 25 and 39 years old in good health and CMV-seropositive. Sample: PBMCs. The V gene is TRBV4-1 and the J gene is TRBJ2-5; 7 bases in the junction line up with TRBD1. The J call could be wrong; TRBJ2-7 is a better fit for the DNA end. The base sequence is TGCGCCAGCAGCCAGGGGACAGCCCTGTTGATCGAGCAGTACTTC. Its coded protein is CASSQGTALLIEQYF.